This T cell receptor (beta chain) appears in the sequencing data of a study of blood T cell repertoires in COVID-19. Adults between about 18 and 95 years of age took part from 20 to 25 US areas. This CDR3 is built from 15 residues. V lost 0 bases and J 4 bases, leaving 13 bases between the germline ends. CDR1 is SGHTA, CDR2 FQGNSA, per germline. Sequencing used immunoSEQ multiplex PCR; TCRdb keeps in-frame clones, though not all of them. Of 150,000 or so clones listed, approximately 81% are singletons. The TCR comes from a woman aged 50 to 60 who had recovered from COVID-19. The sample consisted of PBMCs or T cells enriched from blood (not recorded which). The chain carries TRBV7-2 and TRBJ2-7, with a possible D match to TRBD2 (6 bases). Here the CDR3 reads CASSLAGGFLYEQYF. The DNA of the CDR3 is TGTGCCAGCAGCTTAGCGGGGGGATTTTTGTACGAGCAGTACTTC.